Included here is one T cell receptor beta chain sequence, with context. Its matching antigen is unknown. The junction had 7 bases not matched to a gene; V was cut back by 5 bases and J by 3 bases. Germline CDR1 reads SGHTA; CDR2 reads FQGNSA. The CDR3 extends over 14 amino acids. TCRdb re-derived calls from the 5' RACE reads in MiXCR, one entry per CDR3 protein. The table includes tens of thousands of distinct CDR3 sequences, roughly a quarter detected once. Study-level results: Tumor Treg TCRs overlapped most with tumor naive CD4+ cells. Larger-cohort validation covered only one TCR beta V-J rearrangement.

The chain combines TRBV7-2 with TRBJ2-7; 7 bases fit TRBD2. Sequenced input: memory CD4+ T cells sorted from blood. This sample's subset: memory CD4+ T cells, CD4+CD45RO+CD25-. This clonotype was obtained from a female donor with breast cancer. The CDR3 bases are TGTGCCAGCAGCCCCCCTTGGGGGGGCTACGAGCAGTACTTC. This encodes CASSPPWGGYEQYF.